This TCR beta chain was captured by sequencing in a study of CD8 T cells in Susac syndrome. Random hexamers primed reverse transcription of about 0.45 to 1 ug RNA. TCRdb re-analysed the immunoSEQ multiplex PCR reads in MiXCR, keeping a single row per CDR3 protein. The top ten hold just over 0.13% of the sample, which has approximately 150,000 distinct CDR3 sequences, around 93% seen once. From blood CD8+ and CD4+ T cells, TCR beta sequences were generated. Negative isolation yielded CD4+ and CD8+ T cells, and FACS enriched TEMRA cells. The V gene's germline CDR1 is SNHLY and CDR2 FYNNEI. CDR3 length: 15 residues. V shed 0 bases and J shed 2 bases, with 10 bases lying between them.

The sequenced sample was CD4+ T cells from PBMCs. This TCR was recovered from a human donor in good health. This chain joins TRBV2 and TRBJ1-1, with D tentatively TRBD1 (5 bases). CDR3 loop: CASSEAPGLNTEAFF. CDR3 DNA: TGTGCCAGCAGTGAAGCTCCGGGACTTAACACTGAAGCTTTCTTT.